The source of this T cell receptor beta chain is a study of OX40 agonist ivuxolimab in advanced cancers. In this sample, this clone turned up once. CDR1 and CDR2 (germline): MNHEY, SMNVEV (reference sequence). The CDR3 totals 15 residues. Trimming took 5 bases from V and 1 from J, leaving 14 bases between them. Data came from immunoSEQ multiplex PCR; TCRdb stores just in-frame clones and leaves some out. This sample yields some 90,000 clones, of which approximately 87% are seen a single time; about 4.5% belongs to the top ten. Sequencing used CD4+ or CD8+ T cells sorted from blood, obtained in a trial of the OX40 agonist ivuxolimab. The source is an adult with an advanced solid tumor such as melanoma, head and neck, liver or kidney cancer. The V and J genes are TRBV27 and TRBJ2-5; either TRBD1 or TRBD2 may fit D (5 bases each). CDR3 nucleotides: TGTGCCAGCAGTCCCGAATGGGGGACCCAAGAGACCCAGTACTTC. Amino acids: CASSPEWGTQETQYF.